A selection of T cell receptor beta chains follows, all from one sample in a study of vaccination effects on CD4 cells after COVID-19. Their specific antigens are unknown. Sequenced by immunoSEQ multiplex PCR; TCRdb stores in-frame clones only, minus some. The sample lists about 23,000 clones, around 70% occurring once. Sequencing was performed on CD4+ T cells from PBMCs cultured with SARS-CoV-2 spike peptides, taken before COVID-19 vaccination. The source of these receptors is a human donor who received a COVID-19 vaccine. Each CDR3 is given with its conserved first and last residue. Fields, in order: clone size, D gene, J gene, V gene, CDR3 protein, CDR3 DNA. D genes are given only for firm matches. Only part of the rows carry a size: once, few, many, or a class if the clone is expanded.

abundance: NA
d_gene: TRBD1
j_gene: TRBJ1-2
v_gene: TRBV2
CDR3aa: CASIQRQGARGYTF
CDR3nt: TGTGCCAGTATACAAAGACAGGGGGCGAGGGGCTACACCTTC

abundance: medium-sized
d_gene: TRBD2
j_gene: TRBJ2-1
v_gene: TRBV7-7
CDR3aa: CASSLLPSGGVRHNEQFF
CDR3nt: TGTGCCAGCAGTCTGTTGCCTAGCGGGGGGGTTAGACACAATGAGCAGTTCTTC

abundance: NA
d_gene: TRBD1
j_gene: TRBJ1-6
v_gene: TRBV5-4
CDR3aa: CASSKGQGSSPLHF
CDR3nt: TGTGCCAGCAGCAAGGGACAGGGTAGTTCACCCCTCCACTTT

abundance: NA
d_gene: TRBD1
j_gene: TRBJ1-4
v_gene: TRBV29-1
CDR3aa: CSVGDSNEKLFF
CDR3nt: TGCAGCGTAGGGGACAGTAATGAAAAACTGTTTTTT

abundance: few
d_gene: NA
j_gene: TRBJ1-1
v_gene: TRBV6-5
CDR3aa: CASRARGNTEAFF
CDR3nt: TGTGCCAGCAGGGCTAGAGGGAACACTGAAGCTTTCTTT

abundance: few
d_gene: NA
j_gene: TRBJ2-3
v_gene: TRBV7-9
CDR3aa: CALRAGTDTQYF
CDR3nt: TGTGCCTTGCGAGCGGGCACAGATACGCAGTATTTT

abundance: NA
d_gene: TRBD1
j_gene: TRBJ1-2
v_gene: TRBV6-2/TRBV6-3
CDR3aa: CASSSDRGHGYTF
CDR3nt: TGTGCCAGCAGTTCGGACAGGGGGCACGGCTACACCTTC

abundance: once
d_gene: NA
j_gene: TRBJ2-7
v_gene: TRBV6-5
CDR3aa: CASRPTVASYEQYF
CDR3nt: TGTGCCAGCAGGCCCACAGTTGCCTCCTACGAGCAGTACTTC

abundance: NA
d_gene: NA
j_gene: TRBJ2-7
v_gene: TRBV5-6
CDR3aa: CASAPWPADYEQYF
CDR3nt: TGTGCCAGCGCCCCCTGGCCAGCTGACTACGAGCAGTACTTC

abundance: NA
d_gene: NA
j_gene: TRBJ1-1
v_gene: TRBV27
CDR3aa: CASSSPMRNTEAFF
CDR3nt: TGTGCCAGCTCCTCGCCTATGAGGAACACTGAAGCTTTCTTT

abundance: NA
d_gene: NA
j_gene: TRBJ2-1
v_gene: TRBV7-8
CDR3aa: CASSLFQTDNEQFF
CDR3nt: TGTGCCAGCAGCTTGTTTCAGACAGACAATGAGCAGTTCTTC

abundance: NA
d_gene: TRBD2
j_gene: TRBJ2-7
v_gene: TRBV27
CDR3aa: CASSLSGGPSYEQYF
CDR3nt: TGTGCCAGCAGTCTTAGCGGGGGGCCCTCCTACGAGCAGTACTTC

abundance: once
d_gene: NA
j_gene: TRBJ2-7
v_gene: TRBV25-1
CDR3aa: CASSQGYEQYF
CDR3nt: TGTGCCAGCAGCCAGGGCTACGAGCAGTACTTC

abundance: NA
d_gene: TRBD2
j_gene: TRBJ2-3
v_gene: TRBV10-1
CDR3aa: CASSDDSGGTDTQYF
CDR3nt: TGCGCCAGCAGTGACGACAGCGGGGGGACAGATACGCAGTATTTT

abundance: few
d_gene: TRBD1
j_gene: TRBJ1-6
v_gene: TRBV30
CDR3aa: CAWSLGQGNSPLHF
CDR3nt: TGTGCCTGGAGCCTCGGACAGGGGAATTCACCCCTCCACTTT

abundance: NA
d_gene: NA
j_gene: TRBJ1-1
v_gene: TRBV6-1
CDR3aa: CASSARGQRKNTEAFF
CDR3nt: TGTGCCAGCAGTGCTCGCGGACAGCGGAAAAACACTGAAGCTTTCTTT

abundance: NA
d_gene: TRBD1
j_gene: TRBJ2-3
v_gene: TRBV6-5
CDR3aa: CASSYSLTGLTDTQYF
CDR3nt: TGTGCCAGCAGTTACTCGCTGACAGGGTTAACAGATACGCAGTATTTT

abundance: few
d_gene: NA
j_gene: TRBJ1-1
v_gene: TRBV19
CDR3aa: CASSSGLNTEAFF
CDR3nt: TGTGCCAGTAGTTCAGGGTTGAACACTGAAGCTTTCTTT

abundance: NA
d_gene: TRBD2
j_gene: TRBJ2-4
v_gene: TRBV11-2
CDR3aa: CASSLSGTSFVKNIQYF
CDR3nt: TGTGCCAGCAGCTTATCCGGGACTAGCTTTGTTAAAAACATTCAGTACTTC

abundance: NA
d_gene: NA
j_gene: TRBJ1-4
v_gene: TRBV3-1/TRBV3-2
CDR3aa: CASSRLGEKLFF
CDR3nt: TGTGCCAGCAGCCGGCTGGGGGAAAAACTGTTTTTT

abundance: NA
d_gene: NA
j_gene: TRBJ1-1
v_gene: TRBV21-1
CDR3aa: CASSKVGDLNTEAFF
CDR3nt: TGTGCCAGCAGCAAAGTGGGCGACTTGAACACTGAAGCTTTCTTT

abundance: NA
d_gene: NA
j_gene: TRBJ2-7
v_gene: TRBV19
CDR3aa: CASSAGYSSSYEQYF
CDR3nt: TGTGCCAGTAGTGCGGGTTACAGCTCCTCCTACGAGCAGTACTTC

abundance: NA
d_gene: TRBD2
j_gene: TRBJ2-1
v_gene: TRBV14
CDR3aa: CASSQVSGRTDNEQFF
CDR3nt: TGTGCCAGCAGCCAAGTAAGCGGGAGAACGGACAATGAGCAGTTCTTC

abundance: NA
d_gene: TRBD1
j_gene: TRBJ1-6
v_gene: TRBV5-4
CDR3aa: CASRGQGALYNSPLHF
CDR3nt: TGTGCCAGCAGAGGACAGGGGGCTCTCTATAATTCACCCCTCCACTTT

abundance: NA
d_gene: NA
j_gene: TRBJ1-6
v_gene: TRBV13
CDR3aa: CASSGRGTYQDSPLHF
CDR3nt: TGTGCCAGCAGCGGCCGCGGGACGTATCAGGATTCACCCCTCCACTTT

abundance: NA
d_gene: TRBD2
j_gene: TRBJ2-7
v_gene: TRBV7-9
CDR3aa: CASSLSALAGPYPNYEQYF
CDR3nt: TGTGCCAGCAGCTTATCCGCGCTAGCGGGGCCCTACCCCAACTACGAGCAGTACTTC

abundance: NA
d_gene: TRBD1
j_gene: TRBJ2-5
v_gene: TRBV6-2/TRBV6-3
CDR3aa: CASSSPLDRGAISGGETQYF
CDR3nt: TGTGCCAGCAGCTCTCCATTGGACAGGGGGGCGATCAGCGGAGGTGAGACCCAGTACTTC

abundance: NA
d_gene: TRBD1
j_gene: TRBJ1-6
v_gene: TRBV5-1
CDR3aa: CASSLNRSGTGFFGRGSPLHF
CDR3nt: TGCGCCAGCAGCTTGAACCGATCCGGGACAGGTTTTTTCGGTCGGGGGTCACCCCTCCACTTT

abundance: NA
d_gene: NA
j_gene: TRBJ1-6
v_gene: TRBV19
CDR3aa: CASRATGTVYNSPLHF
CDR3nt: TGTGCCAGTAGGGCAACCGGGACGGTCTATAATTCACCCCTCCACTTT

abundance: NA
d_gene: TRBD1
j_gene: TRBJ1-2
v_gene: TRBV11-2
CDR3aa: CASSPRTGRGGYTF
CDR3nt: TGTGCCAGCAGTCCTCGGACAGGGAGGGGTGGCTACACCTTC

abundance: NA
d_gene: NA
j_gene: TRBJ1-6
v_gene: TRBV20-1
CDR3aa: CSARGDSALHF
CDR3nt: TGCAGTGCTAGGGGAGATTCGGCCCTCCACTTT

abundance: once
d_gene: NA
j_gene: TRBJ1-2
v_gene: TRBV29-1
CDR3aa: CSVGSRGLYGYTF
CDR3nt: TGCAGCGTTGGGAGCCGGGGTCTCTATGGCTACACCTTC

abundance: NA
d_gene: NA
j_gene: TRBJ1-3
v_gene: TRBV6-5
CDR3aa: CASSYGGTGNTIYF
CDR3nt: TGTGCCAGCAGTTACGGGGGCACTGGAAACACCATATATTTT

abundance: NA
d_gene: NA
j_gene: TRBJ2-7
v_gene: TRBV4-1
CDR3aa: CASSPPLPPGYYEQYF
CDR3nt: TGCGCCAGCAGCCCCCCTCTACCCCCAGGGTACTACGAGCAGTACTTC

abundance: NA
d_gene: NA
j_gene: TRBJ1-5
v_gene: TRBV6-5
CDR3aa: CASSSQRGQPQHF
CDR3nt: TGTGCCAGCAGCTCTCAGAGGGGTCAGCCCCAGCATTTT

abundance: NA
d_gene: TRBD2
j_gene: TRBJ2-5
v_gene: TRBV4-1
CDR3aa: CASSPILAGGPKETQYF
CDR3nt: TGCGCCAGCAGCCCCATACTAGCGGGGGGGCCTAAGGAGACCCAGTACTTC

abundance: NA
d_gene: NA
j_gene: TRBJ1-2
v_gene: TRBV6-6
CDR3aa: CASGMDSNYGYTF
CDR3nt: TGTGCCAGCGGAATGGACAGTAACTATGGCTACACCTTC

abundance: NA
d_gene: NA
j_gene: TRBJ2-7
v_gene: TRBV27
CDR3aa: CASSFGRGTYEQYF
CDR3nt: TGTGCCAGCAGTTTTGGCAGGGGTACCTACGAGCAGTACTTC

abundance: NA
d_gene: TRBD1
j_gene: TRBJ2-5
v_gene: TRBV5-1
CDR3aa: CASSFNPGGQETQYF
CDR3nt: TGCGCCAGCAGCTTCAATCCAGGGGGACAAGAGACCCAGTACTTC

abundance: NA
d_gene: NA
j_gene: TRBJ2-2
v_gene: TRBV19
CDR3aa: CASSIVDANTGELFF
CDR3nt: TGTGCCAGTAGTATCGTAGACGCGAACACCGGGGAGCTGTTTTTT

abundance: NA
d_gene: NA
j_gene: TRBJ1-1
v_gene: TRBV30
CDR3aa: CAWRRGSTEAFF
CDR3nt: TGTGCCTGGAGGAGGGGATCCACTGAAGCTTTCTTT

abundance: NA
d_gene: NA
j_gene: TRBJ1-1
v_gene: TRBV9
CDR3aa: CASSAQTADNTEAFF
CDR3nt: TGTGCCAGCAGCGCCCAGACAGCCGATAACACTGAAGCTTTCTTT

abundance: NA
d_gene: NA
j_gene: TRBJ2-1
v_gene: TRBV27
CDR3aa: CATQTTYNEQFF
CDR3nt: TGTGCCACCCAGACTACGTACAATGAGCAGTTCTTC

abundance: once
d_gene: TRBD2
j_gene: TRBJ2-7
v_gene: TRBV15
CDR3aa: CATSRDRGGPREQYF
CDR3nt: TGTGCCACCAGCAGAGATCGGGGGGGGCCAAGAGAGCAGTACTTC

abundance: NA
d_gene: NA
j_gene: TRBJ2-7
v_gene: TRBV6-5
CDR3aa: CASRVLSEASYEQYF
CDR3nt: TGTGCCAGCAGAGTGCTTAGCGAAGCTTCCTACGAGCAGTACTTC

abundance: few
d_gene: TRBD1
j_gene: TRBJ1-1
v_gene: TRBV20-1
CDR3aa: CSAVTGVEAFF
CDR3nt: TGCAGTGCTGTCACAGGGGTTGAAGCTTTCTTT

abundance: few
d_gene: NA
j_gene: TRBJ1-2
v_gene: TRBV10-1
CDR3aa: CASGAGETLLSPNFDHGYTF
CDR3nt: TGCGCCAGCGGGGCGGGAGAGACACTCCTGAGTCCTAATTTCGACCATGGCTACACCTTC

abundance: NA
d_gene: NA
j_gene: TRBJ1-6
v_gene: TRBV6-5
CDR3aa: CASSSDTHHF
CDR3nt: TGTGCCAGCAGCTCAGACACCCACCACTTT

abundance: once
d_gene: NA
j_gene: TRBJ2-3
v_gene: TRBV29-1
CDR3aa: CSVTAGGGRFSTDTQYF
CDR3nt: TGCAGCGTCACGGCTGGGGGGGGGCGCTTTAGCACAGATACGCAGTATTTT

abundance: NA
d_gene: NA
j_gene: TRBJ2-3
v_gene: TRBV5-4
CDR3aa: CASSFSPGGGLTDTQYF
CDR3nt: TGTGCCAGCAGCTTCAGTCCTGGCGGGGGCCTCACAGATACGCAGTATTTT

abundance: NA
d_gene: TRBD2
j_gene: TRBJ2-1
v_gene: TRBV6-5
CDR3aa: CASSYQSGRGYNEQFF
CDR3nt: TGTGCCAGCAGTTACCAGAGCGGGAGGGGATACAATGAGCAGTTCTTC

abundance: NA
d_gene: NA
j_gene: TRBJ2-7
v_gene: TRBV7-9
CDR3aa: CASSLDVYEQYF
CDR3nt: TGTGCCAGCAGCTTAGACGTCTACGAGCAGTACTTC

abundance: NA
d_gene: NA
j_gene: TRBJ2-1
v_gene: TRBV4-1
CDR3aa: CASSQMARTDNEQFF
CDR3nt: TGCGCCAGCAGCCAAATGGCCCGGACAGACAATGAGCAGTTCTTC

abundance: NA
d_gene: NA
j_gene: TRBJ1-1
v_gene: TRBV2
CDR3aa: CASSEITGGGTEAFF
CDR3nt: TGTGCCAGCAGTGAAATTACAGGAGGGGGGACTGAAGCTTTCTTT

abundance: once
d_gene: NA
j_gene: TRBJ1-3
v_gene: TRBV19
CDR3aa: CASIEAGGTGNTIYF
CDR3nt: TGTGCCAGTATCGAAGCCGGGGGTACTGGAAACACCATATATTTT